The clone carrying this T cell receptor (beta chain) has at least ten counts. Its specificity is not known. V was pared by 4 bases and J by 7 bases, with 5 bases of the junction left unmatched. CDR3 length: 14 amino acids. Germline V CDR1 and CDR2: MNHEY, SVGAGI. Profiling of TCR beta VDJ combinations and CDR3 sequences used genomic DNA as template. TCRdb reanalysed the reads using MiXCR and keeps one entry per CDR3 protein. The table records roughly 200,000 distinct CDR3 sequences, roughly 60% of them present only once. These data belong to a study of CD8+CD57+ T cells in acquired aplastic anemia. Study in general: Average DNA yield from sorted CD4+ and CD8+ cells was around 3.2 ug.

Study-level findings and limits: Patients had approximately 30 CD8+ CDR3 sequences in common with controls (the shared set).

All sequencing subjects had displayed CD8+CD57+ cell expansion on flow cytometry. Every patient had severe acquired aplastic anemia. Patients were therapy-naive when their blood was sampled. This clonotype was obtained from a human donor with aplastic anemia. Sequenced sample: sorted CD4+, CD8+, or CD8+CD57+ T cells (not recorded which) from PBMCs. V usage is TRBV6-5 and J usage is TRBJ1-4; 8 bases map to TRBD1. The CDR3 bases are TGTGCCAGCAGTTTGGACAGGGTTGGTGAAAAACTGTTTTTT. Encoded protein: CASSLDRVGEKLFF.